This TCR beta chain was identified in a study of T cell responses to AZD1222 COVID-19 vaccine (dated by TCRdb to the early 2020s). Looking at the study overall: TCR sequencing covered more than 230 trial participants: 200 to 210 given two doses of AZD1222 and about 26 given two doses of MenACWY control vaccine. Trial participants were enrolled into age subgroups of 18-55, 56-69 and 70-plus years, which contained 148, 28 and 57 TCR-sequenced participants, respectively. Findings and caveats that apply to the study as a whole: CD4 TCRs associated with the vaccine covered the entire spike protein, and the dominant responses were in regions 160-218 and 743-854. A significant rise in spike-specific TCR breadth and depth was observed after two AZD1222 doses relative to day 0 and relative to MenACWY recipients. Reportedly, close to half of the unique spike-specific TCRs recognized epitopes lying outside the regions that are mutated in the B.1.351 and B.1.1.7 variants. Conclusions about previously exposed vaccinees are limited because only a handful of AZD1222 recipients were SARS-CoV-2 seropositive at baseline. The 56-69-year group was small, and its depth increase did not reach significance, likely because of low power. Because no day 14 peak-response samples were available, repertoires were characterized only after the peak T cell response. Participants were mostly white British and included more females than males, and it was suggested by the authors that clonal diversity may have been underestimated.

The CDR3 measures 17 amino acids from cysteine to phenylalanine. Only the CDR3 part of the read is kept: 51 bases, read in frame from the first base. According to the germline V gene, CDR1 reads KGHDR and CDR2 reads SFDVKD. V and J are trimmed by 0 bases and 5 bases, and the gene matches miss 9 bases of the junction. This clone was recorded a few times. It lacks a known antigen. No quality values exist for individual bases; no much larger clone is one base distant. The CDR3 regions of human TCRbeta chains were subjected to immunosequencing. As for how the authors treated the data: Repertoire TCRs were checked for matches against a reference library of SARS-CoV-2-specific TCRs that had been generated using the MIRA antigen-specificity platform. Breadth meant the fraction of unique TCRs that were SARS-CoV-2-associated, whereas depth meant the fraction of total T cells that were SARS-CoV-2-associated. Using the MIRA data, each spike-specific TCR was assigned both to the spike region to which the TCR was reactive and to a CD4 or CD8 class. Log10-transformed breadth and depth values were compared by one-way ANOVA with Sidak's multiple comparisons tests. TCRdb holds this immuneACCESS table with in-frame rearrangements only. Some clones are missing; in checked studies, unresolved V genes explain under half, and the rest has no known cause. V, J and clone size reflect that table, while D and trimming were determined from the DNA. The sample contains some 180,000 clones, roughly 92% of them found a single time. The ten largest clonotypes hold less than 2% of the sample.

Sample time point, as interpreted from the label and publication: about 28 days (+/-7) after the second vaccine dose. AZD1222 recipients whose second dose came at about 4 weeks and those whose second dose came at about 12 weeks were combined into one group, since spike-specific TCR depth and breadth did not differ between the two schedules. Vaccinee samples were obtained from the UK trials COV001 and COV002, which included a single-blind randomized controlled phase 2/3 trial of AZD1222 (ChAdOx1 nCoV-19) in healthy adults. Trial participant PBMC samples were collected at day 0 and day 28 after the second dose for TCRbeta chain sequencing.

This TCR was recovered from an adult who received the AZD1222 COVID-19 vaccine. The specimen was peripheral blood, collected 28 days after the second AZD1222 dose. The chain is encoded by TRBV24-1 joined to TRBJ1-3, with TRBD1 identical over 7 junction bases. The CDR3 sequence is CATSDLPQGSNRNTIYF. The base sequence is TGTGCCACCAGTGATTTGCCACAGGGGAGTAACAGAAACACCATATATTTT.